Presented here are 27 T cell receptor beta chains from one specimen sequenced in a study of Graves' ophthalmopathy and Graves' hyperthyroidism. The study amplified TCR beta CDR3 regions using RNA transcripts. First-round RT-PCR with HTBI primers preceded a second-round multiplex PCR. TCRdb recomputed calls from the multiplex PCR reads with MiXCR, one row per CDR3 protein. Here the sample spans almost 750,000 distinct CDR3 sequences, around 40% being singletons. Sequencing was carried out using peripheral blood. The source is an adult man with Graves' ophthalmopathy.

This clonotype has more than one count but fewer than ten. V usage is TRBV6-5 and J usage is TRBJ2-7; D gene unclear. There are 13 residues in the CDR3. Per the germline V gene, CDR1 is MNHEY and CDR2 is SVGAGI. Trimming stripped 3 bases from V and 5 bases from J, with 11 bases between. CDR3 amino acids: CASSYWAGDEQYF. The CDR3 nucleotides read TGTGCCAGCAGTTATTGGGCCGGTGACGAGCAGTACTTC.

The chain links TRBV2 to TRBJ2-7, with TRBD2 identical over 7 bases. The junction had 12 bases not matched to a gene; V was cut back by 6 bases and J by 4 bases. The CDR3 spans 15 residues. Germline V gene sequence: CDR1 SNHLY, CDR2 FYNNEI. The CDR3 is CASREKTSPDYEQYF. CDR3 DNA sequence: TGTGCCAGCAGGGAGAAGACTAGCCCTGATTACGAGCAGTACTTC. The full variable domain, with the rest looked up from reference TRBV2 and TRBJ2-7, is EPEVTQTPSHQVTQMGQEVILRCVPISNHLYFYWYRQILGQKVEFLVSFYNNEISEKSEIFDDQFSVERPDGSNFTLKIRSTKLEDSAMYFCASREKTSPDYEQYFGPGTRLTVT.

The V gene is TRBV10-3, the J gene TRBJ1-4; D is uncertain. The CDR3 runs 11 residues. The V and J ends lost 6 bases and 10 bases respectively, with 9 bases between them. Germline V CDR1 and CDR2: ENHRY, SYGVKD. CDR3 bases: TGTGCCATCAGCCTGATTGGAAAACTGTTTTTT. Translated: CAISLIGKLFF.

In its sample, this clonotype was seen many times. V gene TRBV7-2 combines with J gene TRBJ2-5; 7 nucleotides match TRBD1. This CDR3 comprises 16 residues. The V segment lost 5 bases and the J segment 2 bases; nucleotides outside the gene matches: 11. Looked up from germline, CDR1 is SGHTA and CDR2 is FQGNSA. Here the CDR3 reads CASSHARDRVQETQYF. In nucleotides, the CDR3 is TGTGCCAGCAGCCACGCCCGTGACAGGGTTCAAGAGACCCAGTACTTC.

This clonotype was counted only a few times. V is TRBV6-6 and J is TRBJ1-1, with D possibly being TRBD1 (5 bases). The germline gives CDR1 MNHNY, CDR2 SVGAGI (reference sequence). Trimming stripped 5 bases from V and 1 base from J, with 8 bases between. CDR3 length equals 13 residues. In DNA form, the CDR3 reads TGTGCCAGCAGTGGACACTCGAACACTGAAGCTTTCTTT. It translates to CASSGHSNTEAFF.

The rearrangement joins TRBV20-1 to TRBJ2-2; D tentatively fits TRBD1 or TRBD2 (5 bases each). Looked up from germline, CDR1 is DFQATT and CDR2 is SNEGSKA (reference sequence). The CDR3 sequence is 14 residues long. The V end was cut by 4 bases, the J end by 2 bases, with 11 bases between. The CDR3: CSATGTENTGELFF. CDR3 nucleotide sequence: TGCAGTGCTACCGGGACGGAAAACACCGGGGAGCTGTTTTTT.

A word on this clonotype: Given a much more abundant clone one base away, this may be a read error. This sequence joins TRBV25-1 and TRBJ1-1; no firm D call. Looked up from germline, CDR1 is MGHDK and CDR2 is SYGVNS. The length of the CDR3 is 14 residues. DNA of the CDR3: TGTGCCAGAAGTGAAAAAGTCAGGTACACTGAAGCTTTCTTT. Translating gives CARSEKVRYTEAFF.

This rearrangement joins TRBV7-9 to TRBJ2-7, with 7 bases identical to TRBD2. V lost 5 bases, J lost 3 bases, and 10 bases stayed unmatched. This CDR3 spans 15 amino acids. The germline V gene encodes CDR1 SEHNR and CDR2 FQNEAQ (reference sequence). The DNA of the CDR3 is TGTGCCAGCAGCCAAGCGGGACTTTCGGGCTACGAGCAGTACTTC. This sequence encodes CASSQAGLSGYEQYF.

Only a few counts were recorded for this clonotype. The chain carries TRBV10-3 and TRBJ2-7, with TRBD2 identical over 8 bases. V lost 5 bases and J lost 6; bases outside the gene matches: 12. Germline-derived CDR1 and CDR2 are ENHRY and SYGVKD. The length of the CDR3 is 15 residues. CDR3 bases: TGTGCCATCAGTCTCACGTTAGCGGGACTTGGCGAGCAGTACTTC. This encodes CAISLTLAGLGEQYF.

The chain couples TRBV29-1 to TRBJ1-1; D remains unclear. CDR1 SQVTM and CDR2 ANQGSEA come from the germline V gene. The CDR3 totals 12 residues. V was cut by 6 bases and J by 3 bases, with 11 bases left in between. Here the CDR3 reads CSVGFWDTEAFF. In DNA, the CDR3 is TGCAGCGTCGGGTTTTGGGACACTGAAGCTTTCTTT.

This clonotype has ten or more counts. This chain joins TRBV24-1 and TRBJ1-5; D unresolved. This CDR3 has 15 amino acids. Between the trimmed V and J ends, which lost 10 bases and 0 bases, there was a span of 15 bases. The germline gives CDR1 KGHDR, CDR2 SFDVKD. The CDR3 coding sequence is TGTGCCACTAAGGACCGGAATCTTAGCAATCAGCCCCAGCATTTT. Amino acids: CATKDRNLSNQPQHF.

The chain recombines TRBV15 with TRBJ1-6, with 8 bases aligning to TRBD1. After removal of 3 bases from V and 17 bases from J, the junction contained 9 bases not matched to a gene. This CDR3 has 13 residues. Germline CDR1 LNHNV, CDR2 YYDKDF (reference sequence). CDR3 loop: CATSSEDRASFHF. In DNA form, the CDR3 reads TGTGCCACCAGCAGTGAGGACAGGGCGTCTTTCCACTTT.

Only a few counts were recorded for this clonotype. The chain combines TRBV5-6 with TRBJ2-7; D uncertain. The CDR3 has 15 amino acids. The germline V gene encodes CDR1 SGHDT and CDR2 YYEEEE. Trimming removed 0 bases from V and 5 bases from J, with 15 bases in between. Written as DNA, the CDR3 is TGTGCCAGCAGCTTGGGAACGCGTCGGGCCCACGAGCAGTACTTC. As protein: CASSLGTRRAHEQYF.

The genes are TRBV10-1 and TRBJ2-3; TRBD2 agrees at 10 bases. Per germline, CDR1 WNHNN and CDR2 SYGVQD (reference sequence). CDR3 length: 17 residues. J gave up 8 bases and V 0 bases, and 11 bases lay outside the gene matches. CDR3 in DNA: TGCGCCAGCAGTGAGTCGGTAGCGGGGGGAGTTCTTGGTACGCAGTATTTT. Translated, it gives CASSESVAGGVLGTQYF.

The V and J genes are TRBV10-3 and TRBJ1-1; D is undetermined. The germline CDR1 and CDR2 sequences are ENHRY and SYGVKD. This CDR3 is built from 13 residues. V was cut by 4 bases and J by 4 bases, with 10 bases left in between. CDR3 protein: CAISVGSSTEAFF. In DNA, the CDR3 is TGTGCCATCAGTGTCGGGTCGAGCACTGAAGCTTTCTTT.

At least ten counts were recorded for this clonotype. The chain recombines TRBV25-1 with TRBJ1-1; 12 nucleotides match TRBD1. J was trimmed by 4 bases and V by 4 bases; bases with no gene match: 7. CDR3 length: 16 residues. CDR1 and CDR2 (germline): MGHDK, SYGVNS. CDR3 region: CASSGGTGGAGTEAFF. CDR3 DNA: TGTGCCAGCAGTGGGGGGACAGGGGGCGCCGGCACTGAAGCTTTCTTT.

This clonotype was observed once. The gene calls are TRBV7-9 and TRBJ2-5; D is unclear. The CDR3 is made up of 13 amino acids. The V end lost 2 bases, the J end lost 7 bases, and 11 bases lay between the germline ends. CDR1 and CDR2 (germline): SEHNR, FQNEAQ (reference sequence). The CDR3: CASSLSQKGTQYF. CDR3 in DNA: TGTGCCAGCAGCTTAAGCCAGAAGGGGACCCAGTACTTC.

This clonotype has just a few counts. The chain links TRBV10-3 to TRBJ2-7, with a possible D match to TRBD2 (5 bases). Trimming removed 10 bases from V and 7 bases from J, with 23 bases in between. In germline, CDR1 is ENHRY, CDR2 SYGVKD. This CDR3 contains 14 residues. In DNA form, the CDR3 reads TGTGCCAGCAACCTCGAGGCGCGCGCGGGTGAGCAGTACTTC. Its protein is CASNLEARAGEQYF.

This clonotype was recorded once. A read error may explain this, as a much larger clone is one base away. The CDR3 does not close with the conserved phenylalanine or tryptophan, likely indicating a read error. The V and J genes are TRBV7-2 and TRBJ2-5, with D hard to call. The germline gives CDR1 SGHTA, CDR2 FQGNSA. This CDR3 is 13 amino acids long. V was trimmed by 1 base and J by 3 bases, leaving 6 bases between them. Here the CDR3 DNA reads TGTGCCAGCAGCTTAGTGGGGAAAGAGACCCAGTACTTA. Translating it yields CASSLVGKETQYL.

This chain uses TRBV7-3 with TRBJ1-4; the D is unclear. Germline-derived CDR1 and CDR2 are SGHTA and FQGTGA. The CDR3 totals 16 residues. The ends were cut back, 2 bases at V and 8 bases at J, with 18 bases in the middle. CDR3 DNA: TGTGCCAGCAGCTTACTCCATCCACTAACCCACGAAAAACTGTTTTTT. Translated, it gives CASSLLHPLTHEKLFF.

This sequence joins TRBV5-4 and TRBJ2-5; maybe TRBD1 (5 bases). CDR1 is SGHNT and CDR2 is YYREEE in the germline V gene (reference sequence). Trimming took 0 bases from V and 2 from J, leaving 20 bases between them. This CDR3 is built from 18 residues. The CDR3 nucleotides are TGTGCCAGCAGCTTGGGGGTTGGTAGGGGAAGGTCGCAAGAGACCCAGTACTTC. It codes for CASSLGVGRGRSQETQYF.

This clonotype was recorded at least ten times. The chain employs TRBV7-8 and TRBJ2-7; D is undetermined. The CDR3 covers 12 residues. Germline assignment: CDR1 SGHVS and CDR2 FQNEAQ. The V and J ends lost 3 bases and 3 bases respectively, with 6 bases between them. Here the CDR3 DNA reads TGTGCCAGCAGCTTCGACAACTACGAGCAGTACTTC. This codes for CASSFDNYEQYF.

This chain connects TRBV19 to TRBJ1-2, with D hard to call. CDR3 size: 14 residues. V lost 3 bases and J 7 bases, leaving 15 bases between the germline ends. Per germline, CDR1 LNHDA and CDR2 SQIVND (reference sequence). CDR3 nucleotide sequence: TGTGCCAGTAGTATTGCCAGGAACTCTCCTGGCTACACCTTC. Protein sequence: CASSIARNSPGYTF.

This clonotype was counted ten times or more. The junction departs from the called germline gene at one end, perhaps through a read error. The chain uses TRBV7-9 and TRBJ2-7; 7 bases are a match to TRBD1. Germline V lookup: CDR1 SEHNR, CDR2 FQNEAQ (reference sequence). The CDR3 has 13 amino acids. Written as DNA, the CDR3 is TGTGCCAGCAGTTTAGACAGGGACAACGAGCAGTACTTC. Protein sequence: CASSLDRDNEQYF.

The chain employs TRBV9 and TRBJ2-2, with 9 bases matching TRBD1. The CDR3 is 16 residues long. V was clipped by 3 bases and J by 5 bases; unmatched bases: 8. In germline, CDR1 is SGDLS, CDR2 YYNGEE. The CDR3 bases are TGTGCCAGCAGCGAAAGTCCCGGGACAGGGACCGGGGAGCTGTTTTTT. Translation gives CASSESPGTGTGELFF. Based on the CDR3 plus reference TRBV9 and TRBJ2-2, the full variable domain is DSGVTQTPKHLITATGQRVTLRCSPRSGDLSVYWYQQSLDQGLQFLIQYYNGEERAKGNILERFSAQQFPDLHSELNLSSLELGDSALYFCASSESPGTGTGELFFGEGSRLTVL.

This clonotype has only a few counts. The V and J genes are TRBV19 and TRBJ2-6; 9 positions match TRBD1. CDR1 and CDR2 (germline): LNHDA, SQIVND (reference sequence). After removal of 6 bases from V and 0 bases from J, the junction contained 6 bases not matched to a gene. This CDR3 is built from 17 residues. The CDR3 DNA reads TGTGCCAGTAGACCGGGACAGGGAGTCTCTGGGGCCAACGTCCTGACTTTC. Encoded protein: CASRPGQGVSGANVLTF.

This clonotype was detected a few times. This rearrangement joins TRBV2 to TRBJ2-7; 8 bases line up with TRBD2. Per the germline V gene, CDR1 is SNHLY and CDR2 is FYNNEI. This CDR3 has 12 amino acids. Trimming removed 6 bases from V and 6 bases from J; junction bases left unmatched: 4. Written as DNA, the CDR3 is TGTGCCAGCAGCCGGGGGGGGACCGAGCAGTACTTC. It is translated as CASSRGGTEQYF.